One T cell receptor (beta chain) is described in this entry. The antigen it binds to is not known. No much larger clonotype is one base removed from it; base qualities were not supplied. TCR CDR3 regions were amplified from genomic DNA by multiplex PCR using the deep immunoSEQ assay. Extracted genomic DNA from each cell subset was distributed evenly across all wells of several immunoSEQ 96-well plates, and each plate was treated as a replicate. Each replicate PCR for sorted subsets received about 180 ng genomic DNA, equal to around 32,000 T cell genomes. The purified libraries were quantified using a Qubit 3.0 fluorometer, sized with a Bioanalyzer 2100, and then quantified again using the KAPA Library Quantification kit. Every immunoSEQ 96-well plate was sequenced on a dedicated single-read 150-cycle Illumina NextSeq 550 flow cell. Under the source paper's analysis protocol: Because only junctional sequences without quality scores were contained in the immunoSEQ output, filtering matching that applied to full-length reads could not be performed. Sequences were annotated with PyIR, a Python wrapper for IgBLAST v1.9, using IMGT germline references to assign V/J genes and CDR3. Reads were removed for weak V/J assignments (E-value above 1e-6), missing CDR3, stop codons, out-of-frame junctions, or ambiguous translated residues. V3J clonotypes were defined as sequences sharing an identical inferred V gene, J gene, and CDR3 amino acid sequence. The percentage overlap between two repertoires was calculated by dividing the number of shared unique clonotypes by the size of the smaller repertoire. RTK rarefaction, the Chao1 estimator, and Recon v2.1 estimates of unobserved clonotypes were used to assess repertoire richness. Generation probabilities for all TCRbeta clonotypes obtained by the gDNA method from a handful of donors were computed using OLGA. TCRdb holds this immuneACCESS table with in-frame rearrangements only. Some clones are missing; in checked studies, unresolved V genes explain under half, and the rest has no known cause. The V and J calls and clone size are taken from that table; D and trimming were inferred from the DNA. Recorded for this sample are 2,500,000 or so clones; approximately 92% of them occurred a single time. The top ten clones comprise around 0.14% of the sample.

The donors were healthy, HIV-negative adults with no recently reported acute infections or vaccinations. Every donor was a Caucasian adult residing in Nashville, Tennessee, USA. CD4+ T cells were enriched by magnetic negative selection; naive cells were then positively selected on CD45RA, and the negative fraction formed the memory subset. Blood was collected by leukapheresis, and PBMCs were isolated by Ficoll-Histopaque density gradient centrifugation and then cryopreserved in liquid nitrogen vapor phase. Analytical flow cytometry was used to check the purity and quantity of every magnetically sorted T cell population. Genomic DNA was isolated from each sorted fraction and quantified by UV absorbance on a Nanodrop 2000c. Including the terminal cysteine and phenylalanine, the CDR3 comprises 14 residues. CDR3 DNA is the only sequence kept; it has 42 bases, read in frame from the first base. CDR1 is given as LNHDA and CDR2 as SQIVND, both from the germline V gene (reference sequence). Deletion took 6 bases off V and 7 bases off J, with a span of 16 bases between the germline ends.

These data originate in a study of shared clonotypes between healthy human individuals (dated by TCRdb to the early 2020s). Notes on the research overall: The cohort comprised two women and three men aged 18 to 49 years. For each donor, three plates each were used for CD4 naive and CD4 memory, two plates were used for CD8 naive, and one plate was used for CD8 memory. To estimate repertoire size and how much clonotypes are shared between individuals, the study performed deep sequencing of blood TCR repertoires from 4 to 6 healthy adults. Different laboratories and diverse techniques were used to prepare libraries and sequence TCR repertoires, to increase sequencing depth and limit assay-specific biases. Leukapheresis yielded between about 0.9 and 10 billion PBMCs per donor. Study-wide conclusions, independent of this receptor: Incomplete sequencing was indicated by rarefaction of sorted-subset datasets, despite the large sequencing depth. Across four donors, around 5.4% of naive CD4, around 3.5% of naive CD8, 2.3% of memory CD4, and about 0.44% of memory CD8 clonotypes were shared. Pairwise subsampling indicated that sequencing depth was expected to affect the degree of clonotype sharing among donors. Compared with non-shared clonotypes, clonotypes shared by all four sorted-subset donors had higher generation probabilities. Naive subsets generally had larger estimated clonotype richness than memory subsets did. The genetic and exposure-history diversity represented was limited by the small number of donors. Sampling was limited to blood, and TCR repertoires in tissue likely differ from TCR repertoires in blood.

Sequences were obtained from naive CD4+ T cells sorted from blood. According to the study, the label for this sample's cell subset or site signals: CD45RA+ positively selected. This sequence was found in a man aged 18 to 35 in good health. This chain is built from TRBV19 and TRBJ2-1, and perhaps TRBD2 as D gene, on 5 matching bases. CDR3 loop: CASREFRGVNEQFF. The nucleotide sequence is given as TGTGCCAGTAGAGAGTTTCGGGGAGTTAATGAGCAGTTCTTC.